These 27 T cell receptor beta chains were sequenced from one sample in a study of blood T cell repertoires in COVID-19. Clones were sequenced by immunoSEQ multiplex PCR, and TCRdb holds only the in-frame ones, with some missing. In the table there are roughly 160,000 clones, approximately 90% of which are singletons. The specimen was peripheral blood. These receptors came from a man aged 18-30 years with acute or convalescent COVID-19.

The chain recombines TRBV2 with TRBJ1-2; 8 positions agree with TRBD1. Germline V gene lookup returns CDR1 SNHLY and CDR2 FYNNEI. J lost 2 bases, V lost 6 bases, and 11 bases had no gene match. The CDR3 contains 16 residues. CDR3 nucleotides: TGTGCCAGCAGGCCAGGGGGGACAGGAAAAAACTATGGCTACACCTTC. Translation gives CASRPGGTGKNYGYTF.

The chain couples TRBV18 to TRBJ1-2; a possible D gene is TRBD1 (5 bases). The CDR3 is made up of 17 amino acids. Trimming shortened V by 3 bases and J by 0 bases, and 17 bases separated the two germline ends. The germline CDR1 and CDR2 sequences are KGHSH and LQKENI. CDR3 amino acids: CASSPSRDSSTNYGYTF. The DNA of the CDR3 is TGTGCCAGCTCACCCTCTCGAGACAGCTCAACTAACTATGGCTACACCTTC.

The rearrangement uses TRBV6-5 and TRBJ1-1; D gene ambiguous. The CDR3 runs 13 residues. CDR1 is MNHEY and CDR2 is SVGAGI in the germline V gene. V lost 6 bases to trimming and J lost 0 bases, with 8 bases between them. In DNA form, the CDR3 reads TGTGCCAGCAGGATTGCAGTGAACACTGAAGCTTTCTTT. Encoded protein: CASRIAVNTEAFF.

This clone has a single count. The rearrangement joins TRBV19 to TRBJ1-2; the D is unclear. Germline CDR1 reads LNHDA; CDR2 reads SQIVND (reference sequence). The ends were cut back, 6 bases at V and 1 base at J, with 3 bases in the middle. The CDR3 contains 11 residues. The CDR3 DNA follows: TGTGCCAGTAGCTATAACTATGGCTACACCTTC. Translated, it gives CASSYNYGYTF.

This clone was observed a handful of times. The rearrangement joins TRBV27 to TRBJ1-5, with D tentatively TRBD1 (6 bases). There are 16 residues in the CDR3. Germline loops: CDR1 MNHEY, CDR2 SMNVEV (reference sequence). Trimming removed 6 bases at V and 0 bases at J, with 15 bases between. This chain's CDR3 is CASRPVGQYSNQPQHF. DNA of the CDR3: TGTGCCAGCAGGCCCGTCGGACAGTATAGCAATCAGCCCCAGCATTTT.

This sequence joins TRBV11-2 and TRBJ1-3; weak D call: TRBD1 (6 bases). CDR3 length: 17 amino acids. Germline-derived CDR1 and CDR2 are SGHAT and FQNNGV. The V gene lost 1 base and the J gene lost 0 bases, with 13 bases spanning the gap. CDR3 sequence: CASSLGQVAFSGNTIYF. The CDR3 region has the DNA TGTGCCAGCAGCTTAGGACAGGTAGCTTTCTCTGGAAACACCATATATTTT. Based on the CDR3 plus reference TRBV11-2 and TRBJ1-3, the full variable domain is EAGVAQSPRYKIIEKRQSVAFWCNPISGHATLYWYQQILGQGPKLLIQFQNNGVVDDSQLPKDRFSAERLKGVDSTLKIQPAKLEDSAVYLCASSLGQVAFSGNTIYFGEGSWLTVV.

This rearrangement joins TRBV6-5 to TRBJ1-1, with TRBD1 matching over 7 bases. CDR3 length equals 15 residues. With V trimmed by 7 bases and J by 4 bases, 12 bases remained unmatched. Per germline, CDR1 MNHEY and CDR2 SVGAGI. CDR3 sequence (DNA): TGTGCCAGCACCCAGGACAGGTTGGTTACCACTGAAGCTTTCTTT. This gives the protein CASTQDRLVTTEAFF.

The chain couples TRBV5-1 to TRBJ2-3; D call uncertain. V shed 0 bases and J shed 0 bases, with 5 bases lying between them. This CDR3 region has 14 residues. Germline values: CDR1 SGHRS, CDR2 YFSETQ. CDR3 in amino acids: CASSLAVSTDTQYF. As DNA, the CDR3 is TGCGCCAGCAGCTTGGCCGTTAGCACAGATACGCAGTATTTT. Looking up the rest from reference TRBV5-1 and TRBJ2-3 gives the full variable domain: KAGVTQTPRYLIKTRGQQVTLSCSPISGHRSVSWYQQTPGQGLQFLFEYFSETQRNKGNFPGRFSGRQFSNSRSEMNVSTLELGDSALYLCASSLAVSTDTQYFGPGTRLTVL.

The chain employs TRBV3-1 (or the pseudogene TRBV3-2) and TRBJ2-3, with 9 bases fitting TRBD2. Germline V CDR1 and CDR2: LGHDT, YNNKEL (reference sequence). Germline trimming cut 4 bases from V and 2 bases from J; bases unmatched to any gene: 7. CDR3 size: 16 residues. CDR3 nucleotides: TGTGCCAGCAGCCTCAGACTAGCGGACGACACAGATACGCAGTATTTT. The encoded protein is CASSLRLADDTDTQYF.

This chain uses TRBV2 with TRBJ2-3; 12 bases map to TRBD1. Looked up from germline, CDR1 is SNHLY and CDR2 is FYNNEI. The CDR3 is made up of 15 amino acids. The V segment lost 5 bases and the J segment 5 bases; nucleotides outside the gene matches: 5. CDR3 sequence: CASSPGQGAGDTQYF. The CDR3 coding sequence is TGTGCCAGCAGTCCGGGACAGGGGGCCGGAGATACGCAGTATTTT.

V usage is TRBV2 and J usage is TRBJ1-1; 8 bases align to TRBD1. The junction had 3 bases not matched to a gene; V was cut back by 4 bases and J by 8 bases. The CDR3 covers 12 residues. Germline V gene data show CDR1 as SNHLY and CDR2 as FYNNEI. The CDR3 DNA is TGTGCCAGCAGTGTGGGGACAGGCGAAGCTTTCTTT. Translated: CASSVGTGEAFF.

The V call is TRBV10-1, the J call TRBJ2-2; D is perhaps TRBD1 (6 bases). Between the trimmed V and J ends, which lost 7 bases and 2 bases, there was a span of 8 bases. Per germline, CDR1 WNHNN and CDR2 SYGVQD (reference sequence). The CDR3 runs 13 residues. The CDR3 DNA reads as TGCGCCAGCACAGGGGCAAACACCGGGGAGCTGTTTTTT. Its translation is CASTGANTGELFF.

This chain links TRBV6-6 with TRBJ2-1; 11 bases fit TRBD2. The CDR3 sequence is 15 residues long. From germline, CDR1 is MNHNY and CDR2 SVGAGI (reference sequence). Trimming cost V 0 bases and J 8 bases; bases outside gene matches: 3. The CDR3 loop reads CASSYSTSGVYEQFF. Here the CDR3 DNA reads TGTGCCAGCAGTTACTCGACTAGCGGGGTCTATGAGCAGTTCTTC.

This clone appeared a single time. The CDR3 here is CASSEGLLSPLHF. CDR3 DNA sequence: TGTGCCAGCAGTGAGGGGCTTCTATCACCCCTCCACTTT. The chain couples TRBV6-4 to TRBJ1-6, with D maybe TRBD1 (5 bases). Germline values: CDR1 MRHNA, CDR2 SNTAGT. V shed 3 bases and J shed 10 bases, with 10 bases lying between them. This CDR3 is built from 13 residues.

V and J are TRBV5-1 and TRBJ1-1; 7 bases are a match to TRBD1. Germline assignment: CDR1 SGHRS and CDR2 YFSETQ. The junction had 5 bases not matched to a gene; V was cut back by 1 base and J by 2 bases. The CDR3 is 15 residues long. CDR3 coding DNA: TGCGCCAGCAGCTTGAGGCAGGGGGTAAACACTGAAGCTTTCTTT. It translates to CASSLRQGVNTEAFF.

The CDR3 is CASSPPSDRAGNTIYF. The CDR3 nucleotides are TGTGCCAGCTCACCACCTTCGGACAGGGCCGGAAACACCATATATTTT. The chain uses TRBV18 and TRBJ1-3, with 8 bases lining up with TRBD1. The CDR3 runs to 16 residues. Losses at the gene ends were 0 bases for V and 4 bases for J; bases not matched to a gene: 5. CDR1 is KGHSH, CDR2 LQKENI, per germline. Combining the CDR3 with reference TRBV18 and TRBJ1-3 gives the whole variable domain NAGVMQNPRHLVRRRGQEARLRCSPMKGHSHVYWYRQLPEEGLKFMVYLQKENIIDESGMPKERFSAEFPKEGPSILRIQQVVRGDSAAYFCASSPPSDRAGNTIYFGEGSWLTVV.

CDR3 sequence: CASSTRQPPYNEQFF. The CDR3 DNA reads TGTGCCAGCAGTACCCGACAGCCCCCCTACAATGAGCAGTTCTTC. The V gene is TRBV6-5, the J gene TRBJ2-1; tentatively, D is TRBD1 (5 bases). The CDR3 has 15 residues. V lost 5 bases and J lost 2, with 13 bases in between. Germline assignment: CDR1 MNHEY and CDR2 SVGAGI.

Here the CDR3 reads CASLGSMNTEAFF. The DNA of the CDR3 is TGTGCCAGCCTGGGCAGCATGAACACTGAAGCTTTCTTT. The genes are TRBV5-6 and TRBJ1-1; unclear D gene. This CDR3 has 13 residues. Germline assignment: CDR1 SGHDT and CDR2 YYEEEE. V was cut by 7 bases and J by 0 bases, with 10 bases left in between.

The chain has TRBV27 and TRBJ1-5; D is possibly TRBD1 (5 bases). Per germline, CDR1 MNHEY and CDR2 SMNVEV (reference sequence). The CDR3 sequence is 17 residues long. V was clipped by 1 base and J by 2 bases, with 15 bases between them. The CDR3: CASSLFFSGKGNQPQHF. In DNA, the CDR3 is TGTGCCAGCAGTTTATTCTTTTCAGGGAAGGGCAATCAGCCCCAGCATTTT.

The gene calls are TRBV7-8 and TRBJ2-1; D perhaps matches TRBD1 (5 bases). The germline V gene has CDR1 SGHVS and CDR2 FQNEAQ. The CDR3 is 15 amino acids. V lost 0 bases and J 6 bases, leaving 12 bases between the germline ends. The CDR3 is CASSLAGRVGNEQFF. The CDR3 nucleotides read TGTGCCAGCAGCTTAGCGGGCAGGGTGGGCAATGAGCAGTTCTTC.

The chain uses TRBV29-1 and TRBJ1-2, with D hard to call. Germline V gives CDR1 SQVTM, CDR2 ANQGSEA. The V end lost 3 bases, the J end lost 8 bases, and 10 bases lay between the germline ends. The CDR3 consists of 11 residues. The CDR3 loop reads CSVDRGFGYTF. The CDR3 DNA is TGCAGCGTTGATCGGGGTTTCGGCTACACCTTC.

This chain connects TRBV11-2 to TRBJ2-2, with 9 nucleotides matching TRBD1. The CDR3 sequence is 18 residues long. V lost 5 bases to trimming and J lost 5 bases; unmatched junction nucleotides: 15. Germline-derived CDR1 and CDR2 are SGHAT and FQNNGV. Here the CDR3 DNA reads TGTGCCAGCAGCCAGATACCGGGACAGGGAACGGGTACCGGGGAGCTGTTTTTT. Residues: CASSQIPGQGTGTGELFF.

The gene calls are TRBV6-6 and TRBJ1-4; D remains unclear. The germline gives CDR1 MNHNY, CDR2 SVGAGI (reference sequence). CDR3 length equals 13 residues. Trimming left V 1 base short and J 8 bases short, with 8 bases between. For the CDR3, the DNA is TGTGCCAGCAGTTACTTCGCGGAGGAAAAACTGTTTTTT. It encodes CASSYFAEEKLFF.

The V and J genes are TRBV5-1 and TRBJ2-3; TRBD2 is a possible D gene (6 bases). Germline CDR1 SGHRS, CDR2 YFSETQ. Trimming took off 4 bases at V and 9 bases at J, with 18 bases between the two ends. The CDR3 consists of 14 residues. Here the CDR3 reads CASSHARGSHTQYF. The CDR3 DNA follows: TGCGCCAGCAGCCACGCCCGGGGGTCACACACGCAGTATTTT.

This chain connects TRBV6-1 to TRBJ2-7, with 9 bases that match TRBD2. CDR1 is MNHNS, CDR2 SASEGT, per germline. The CDR3 runs 17 residues. Losses at the gene ends were 2 bases for V and 3 bases for J; bases not matched to a gene: 11. The CDR3: CASSEPAGGSPLYEQYF. The CDR3 nucleotides read TGTGCCAGCAGTGAACCAGCGGGAGGTTCCCCACTCTACGAGCAGTACTTC.

The chain uses TRBV25-1 and TRBJ2-4; 8 nucleotides match TRBD1. The J segment lost 4 bases and the V segment lost 4 bases, leaving 3 bases of the junction unmatched. CDR3 size: 14 residues. CDR1 and CDR2 (germline): MGHDK, SYGVNS. The CDR3 loop reads CASSGRTGKNIQYF. In DNA, the CDR3 is TGTGCCAGCAGTGGTAGGACAGGGAAAAACATTCAGTACTTC.

This chain links TRBV4-1 with TRBJ2-7; D remains ambiguous. V lost 0 bases, J lost 4 bases, and 10 bases lay in between. Germline CDR1 reads MGHRA; CDR2 reads YSYEKL. The CDR3 runs 14 residues. The CDR3 region has the DNA TGCGCCAGCAGCCAAGATGACTCAAGGTACGAGCAGTACTTC. Encoded protein: CASSQDDSRYEQYF.